What follows are 15 T cell receptor beta chains derived from one specimen sequenced in a study of shared clonotypes between healthy human individuals. Assay: immunoSEQ multiplex PCR; the TCRdb copy retains only in-frame clones and omits some. Of about 1,500,000 clones listed, about 96% were seen once; the top ten hold about 1.2%. The sequenced sample consisted of naive CD4+ T cells sorted from blood. Subset specified: CD45RA+ positively selected. These receptors originate from a man aged 30 to 45 in good health.

Concerning this clone: Other DNA sequences from this sample encode an identical CDR3 as well. The chain joins TRBV30 to TRBJ1-5; 8 positions agree with TRBD1. This CDR3 spans 13 amino acids. From germline, CDR1 is GTSNPN and CDR2 SVGIG (reference sequence). V gave up 3 bases and J gave up 5 bases; unmatched junction bases: 3. This CDR3 is CAWSGQGDQPQHF. The CDR3 coding sequence is TGTGCCTGGAGCGGACAGGGCGATCAGCCCCAGCATTTT.

This chain joins TRBV12-5 and TRBJ2-1; tentative D call: TRBD2 (6 bases). Germline CDR1 reads LGHNT; CDR2 reads FRNRAP. V lost 1 base, J lost 1 base, and 14 bases lay in between. The CDR3 spans 17 residues. This CDR3 reads CASGLGTGVMSYNEQFF. CDR3 nucleotides: TGTGCTAGTGGTTTGGGGACGGGAGTGATGTCCTACAATGAGCAGTTCTTC.

The chain links TRBV7-8 to TRBJ1-2; D remains unclear. Trimming removed 1 base from V and 8 bases from J, with 17 bases in between. The V gene's germline CDR1 is SGHVS and CDR2 FQNEAQ. The CDR3 is made up of 15 amino acids. CDR3 residues: CASSLVRTPAGGYTF. The CDR3 DNA reads TGTGCCAGCAGCTTAGTAAGGACCCCCGCGGGAGGCTACACCTTC.

J is TRBJ2-5 and V is TRBV29-1, with 7 bases that match TRBD2. Per germline, CDR1 SQVTM and CDR2 ANQGSEA. With V trimmed by 7 bases and J by 4 bases, 6 bases remained unmatched. The CDR3 length is 12 residues. In nucleotides, the CDR3 is TGCAGCGCCCAGCGGGACCGAGAGACCCAGTACTTC. Residues: CSAQRDRETQYF.

This chain joins TRBV15 and TRBJ1-3; no reliable D call. CDR3 length: 12 residues. The germline V gene has CDR1 LNHNV and CDR2 YYDKDF (reference sequence). Trimming pared 4 bases from V and 6 bases from J, leaving 7 bases between. CDR3 loop: CATSTAENTIYF. The CDR3 DNA reads as TGTGCCACCAGCACGGCGGAAAACACCATATATTTT.

The rearrangement uses TRBV2 and TRBJ1-5; no clear D. Germline V lookup: CDR1 SNHLY, CDR2 FYNNEI. The CDR3 has 14 amino acids. V dropped 1 base and J dropped 7 bases, with 11 bases sitting between them. CDR3 residues: CASSEGLGEQPQHF. The CDR3, as DNA: TGTGCCAGCAGTGAAGGTCTGGGAGAACAGCCCCAGCATTTT.

The chain has TRBV5-4 and TRBJ2-1, with D maybe TRBD1 (5 bases). Germline assignment: CDR1 SGHNT and CDR2 YYREEE (reference sequence). V gave up 4 bases and J gave up 2 bases, with 16 bases separating them. The CDR3 extends over 16 amino acids. The CDR3 nucleotides read TGTGCCAGCAGCCCTAAAGGCCAACAGGCCTACAATGAGCAGTTCTTC. This sequence encodes CASSPKGQQAYNEQFF. The whole variable domain, remainder taken from reference TRBV5-4 and TRBJ2-1, is ETGVTQSPTHLIKTRGQQVTLRCSSQSGHNTVSWYQQALGQGPQFIFQYYREEENGRGNFPPRFSGLQFPNYSSELNVNALELDDSALYLCASSPKGQQAYNEQFFGPGTRLTVL.

Turning to this clone: Additional DNA sequences in this sample encode the identical CDR3. The chain links TRBV9 to TRBJ2-1, with a tentative D call TRBD2 (5 bases). V lost 3 bases and J lost 4, with 8 bases in between. The CDR3 extends over 13 amino acids. Germline V gives CDR1 SGDLS, CDR2 YYNGEE. For the CDR3, the DNA is TGTGCCAGCAGCGCCGGACTTTACAATGAGCAGTTCTTC. It encodes CASSAGLYNEQFF.

V gene TRBV27 combines with J gene TRBJ2-3; TRBD2 aligns across 8 bases. CDR3 size: 18 residues. J was trimmed by 1 base and V by 5 bases; bases with no gene match: 14. Germline V gene lookup returns CDR1 MNHEY and CDR2 SMNVEV (reference sequence). The chain's CDR3 is CASSPRSPSGLRTDTQYF. Here the CDR3 DNA reads TGTGCCAGCAGTCCCCGGTCCCCTAGCGGGTTACGCACAGATACGCAGTATTTT.

The count of this clone is one. The chain has TRBV7-7 and TRBJ2-2; D might be TRBD1 or TRBD2, each matching 6 bases. Trimming removed 2 bases from V and 1 base from J, with 11 bases in between. CDR1 and CDR2 from the germline V gene are SSHAT and FNYEAQ (reference sequence). The CDR3 has 16 amino acids. CDR3 nucleotide sequence: TGTGCCAGCAGCTTATGGGGGGCCAAGAACACCGGGGAGCTGTTTTTT. Translation: CASSLWGAKNTGELFF. Variable domain in full (rest from reference TRBV7-7 and TRBJ2-2): GAGVSQSPRYKVTKRGQDVTLRCDPISSHATLYWYQQALGQGPEFLTYFNYEAQPDKSGLPSDRFSAERPEGSISTLTIQRTEQRDSAMYRCASSLWGAKNTGELFFGEGSRLTVL.

This rearrangement joins TRBV5-6 to TRBJ2-7, with D perhaps TRBD1 (7 bases). Germline V CDR1 and CDR2: SGHDT, YYEEEE. Trimming took 4 bases from V and 0 from J, leaving 14 bases between them. The CDR3 extends over 15 amino acids. Here the CDR3 DNA reads TGTGCCAGCAGCCGCGGAGGGACAGTCTCCTACGAGCAGTACTTC. It codes for CASSRGGTVSYEQYF.

The rearrangement links TRBV10-3 to TRBJ2-7; D is unresolved. Germline lookup yields CDR1 ENHRY and CDR2 SYGVKD. Trimming took off 3 bases at V and 3 bases at J, with 3 bases between the two ends. The CDR3 consists of 11 residues. The CDR3, as DNA: TGTGCCATCAGTGACGTCTACGAGCAGTACTTC. Residues: CAISDVYEQYF.

This chain uses TRBV18 with TRBJ1-2; D unclear. Germline-derived CDR1 and CDR2 are KGHSH and LQKENI. There are 15 residues in the CDR3. The germline V and J ends were trimmed by 0 bases and 4 bases, with 12 bases remaining between them. The CDR3 spells CASSPPGRRTYGYTF. CDR3 nucleotides: TGTGCCAGCTCACCACCGGGGAGAAGGACCTATGGCTACACCTTC.

The DNA of the CDR3 is TGTGCCACCAGCAGATTAACGGGGGACAGGGGGCGCTTATGGTACAATGAGCAGTTCTTC. It is translated as CATSRLTGDRGRLWYNEQFF. V and J are TRBV15 and TRBJ2-1, with 12 bases aligning to TRBD1. After removal of 2 bases from V and 4 bases from J, the junction contained 15 bases not matched to a gene. The CDR3 length is 20 residues. From germline, CDR1 is LNHNV and CDR2 YYDKDF (reference sequence).

The V and J genes are TRBV21-1 and TRBJ2-3; TRBD2 is the table's D call, not checked against the DNA. TRBV21-1 is shown as a pseudogene. The CDR3 loop spans 17 amino acids. CDR3 in DNA: TGTGCCAGCAGCTCCCCGGCACTAGCGGTGAGCACAGATACGCAGTATTTT. It codes for CASSSPALAVSTDTQYF.